The 22 T cell receptor beta chains given below trace back to one sample, sequenced in a study of T cell responses to AZD1222 COVID-19 vaccine. TCRdb's copy holds only in-frame clones and misses some; the assay was immunoSEQ multiplex PCR. The sample holds 100,000 to 120,000 clones, roughly nine tenths seen once. The sample here was peripheral blood, taken on day 0 of AZD1222 vaccination. These receptors originate from an adult in good health.

This chain connects TRBV19 to TRBJ2-3; 8 positions agree with TRBD1. Looked up from germline, CDR1 is LNHDA and CDR2 is SQIVND (reference sequence). The CDR3 sequence is 14 residues long. V lost 6 bases to trimming and J lost 2 bases; unmatched junction nucleotides: 4. The CDR3 protein is CASSWDRNTDTQYF. The DNA for the CDR3 is TGTGCCAGTAGCTGGGACAGGAACACAGATACGCAGTATTTT.

The rearrangement links TRBV7-2 to TRBJ2-3; 16 bases match TRBD2. The germline CDR1 and CDR2 sequences are SGHTA and FQGNSA. The J segment lost 5 bases and the V segment lost 4 bases, leaving 3 bases of the junction unmatched. The CDR3 has 16 amino acids. CDR3 residues: CASSSGLAGGKDTQYF. The CDR3 DNA reads as TGTGCCAGCAGCTCGGGACTAGCGGGGGGGAAAGATACGCAGTATTTT.

The chain has TRBV6-4 and TRBJ2-2, with D perhaps TRBD1 (6 bases). Germline assignment: CDR1 MRHNA and CDR2 SNTAGT. The CDR3 totals 15 residues. V dropped 6 bases and J dropped 7 bases, with 18 bases sitting between them. The CDR3 coding sequence is TGTGCCAGCAGCTCAGAACAGGGTGTTTTCGGGGAGCTGTTTTTT. It codes for CASSSEQGVFGELFF.

The J gene is TRBJ1-5, the V gene TRBV2, with a weak D call TRBD1 (5 bases). The CDR3 has 14 amino acids. Trimming removed 5 bases from V and 9 bases from J, with 17 bases in between. Germline CDR1 reads SNHLY; CDR2 reads FYNNEI. The CDR3 nucleotides are TGTGCCAGCAGTTTCGACAGCCTCGTGGGGCCCCAGCATTTT. Translated: CASSFDSLVGPQHF.

The chain carries TRBV7-3 and TRBJ2-3, with 9 positions matching TRBD1. Per the germline V gene, CDR1 is SGHTA and CDR2 is FQGTGA. Germline trimming cut 5 bases from V and 3 bases from J; bases unmatched to any gene: 9. This CDR3 contains 16 residues. The CDR3 nucleotides read TGTGCCAGCAGCGACCGGGACAGGGATATTACAGATACGCAGTATTTT. Its protein product is CASSDRDRDITDTQYF. Using reference TRBV7-3 and TRBJ2-3 for the parts outside the CDR3, the full variable domain is GAGVSQTPSNKVTEKGKYVELRCDPISGHTALYWYRQSLGQGPEFLIYFQGTGAADDSGLPNDRFFAVRPEGSVSTLKIQRTERGDSAVYLCASSDRDRDITDTQYFGPGTRLTVL.

The CDR3 sequence is CASSLVGAADIQYF. CDR3 nucleotides: TGTGCCAGCAGCTTAGTCGGGGCGGCGGACATTCAGTACTTC. The rearrangement joins TRBV7-2 to TRBJ2-4; D tentatively fits TRBD1 or TRBD2 (5 bases each). CDR3 length: 14 residues. Between the trimmed V and J ends, which lost 1 base and 8 bases, there was a span of 12 bases. Germline assignment: CDR1 SGHTA and CDR2 FQGNSA.

This chain connects TRBV9 to TRBJ1-1; the D gene is possibly TRBD1 (5 bases). The CDR3 totals 13 residues. Looked up from germline, CDR1 is SGDLS and CDR2 is YYNGEE. Trimming stripped 2 bases from V and 1 base from J, with 6 bases between. This CDR3 is CASSVTENTEAFF. CDR3 DNA: TGTGCCAGCAGCGTGACAGAGAACACTGAAGCTTTCTTT.

This chain connects TRBV2 to TRBJ2-2; the match to TRBD2 covers 12 bases. Per germline, CDR1 SNHLY and CDR2 FYNNEI. CDR3 length: 17 amino acids. V lost 3 bases and J lost 7; bases outside the gene matches: 9. The CDR3 nucleotides read TGTGCCAGCAGTGACCCAGGAGGACTAGCGGGAAACGGGGAGCTGTTTTTT. Residues: CASSDPGGLAGNGELFF.

The chain joins TRBV5-1 to TRBJ2-7; no firm D call. Trimming left V 0 bases short and J 9 bases short, with 10 bases between. CDR3 length equals 12 residues. Per germline, CDR1 SGHRS and CDR2 YFSETQ. CDR3 in amino acids: CASSLDQATQYF. The CDR3 DNA reads as TGCGCCAGCAGCTTGGATCAAGCAACGCAGTACTTC.

This chain links TRBV7-2 with TRBJ2-6; 10 nucleotides match TRBD2. CDR1 and CDR2 (germline): SGHTA, FQGNSA. With 3 bases clipped from V and 4 bases from J, the junction kept 6 bases outside the gene matches. The CDR3 totals 17 residues. This CDR3 reads CASSLSGLASGANVLTF. In DNA form, the CDR3 reads TGTGCCAGCAGCTTGTCGGGACTAGCGTCCGGGGCCAACGTCCTGACTTTC.

The chain recombines TRBV9 with TRBJ1-4; D call uncertain. V was cut by 5 bases and J by 4 bases, with 12 bases left in between. CDR1 is SGDLS, CDR2 YYNGEE, per germline. The CDR3 has 14 residues. The CDR3 is CASSDPRFNEKLFF. The CDR3 nucleotides read TGTGCCAGCAGTGACCCACGGTTTAATGAAAAACTGTTTTTT.

On this clone: This sample also contains other DNA sequences that code for the same CDR3. The genes are TRBV9 and TRBJ1-6; tentatively, D is TRBD1 (5 bases). There are 14 residues in the CDR3. Germline values: CDR1 SGDLS, CDR2 YYNGEE. Trimming shortened V by 0 bases and J by 7 bases, and 8 bases separated the two germline ends. CDR3 loop: CASSVGRDNSPLHF. The CDR3, as DNA: TGTGCCAGCAGCGTAGGCAGGGACAATTCACCCCTCCACTTT.

This chain links TRBV5-1 with TRBJ2-1; TRBD1 might be the D (7 bases). V was pared by 4 bases and J by 4 bases, with 18 bases between. The CDR3 is 16 residues long. CDR1 and CDR2 (germline): SGHRS, YFSETQ. CDR3 nucleotides: TGCGCCAGCAGCCGGCGGGGACAGAGTTCTTACAATGAGCAGTTCTTC. Amino acid sequence: CASSRRGQSSYNEQFF.

This chain connects TRBV27 to TRBJ2-1, with D perhaps matching TRBD1 or TRBD2 (5 bases each). Germline V CDR1 and CDR2: MNHEY, SMNVEV (reference sequence). Trimming pared 6 bases from V and 4 bases from J, leaving 16 bases between. The CDR3 is made up of 15 amino acids. The CDR3 loop is CASSLSRGDYNEQFF. DNA of the CDR3: TGTGCCAGCAGCCTTAGTAGAGGGGATTACAATGAGCAGTTCTTC.

The chain recombines TRBV7-3 with TRBJ1-4; no reliable D call. The V and J ends lost 2 bases and 0 bases respectively, with 10 bases between them. This CDR3 contains 16 residues. Germline assignment: CDR1 SGHTA and CDR2 FQGTGA. Here the CDR3 DNA reads TGTGCCAGCAGCTTACGCAGGATCACAACTAATGAAAAACTGTTTTTT. Translation: CASSLRRITTNEKLFF. The variable domain in full, completed from reference TRBV7-3 and TRBJ1-4, reads GAGVSQTPSNKVTEKGKYVELRCDPISGHTALYWYRQSLGQGPEFLIYFQGTGAADDSGLPNDRFFAVRPEGSVSTLKIQRTERGDSAVYLCASSLRRITTNEKLFFGSGTQLSVL.

This sequence joins TRBV6-5 and TRBJ1-1; a possible D gene is TRBD1 (5 bases). The V end was cut by 0 bases, the J end by 0 bases, with 11 bases between. The length of the CDR3 is 16 residues. Germline V gives CDR1 MNHEY, CDR2 SVGAGI. CDR3: CASSYSVLRVNTEAFF. The CDR3 nucleotides are TGTGCCAGCAGTTACTCGGTTCTCAGGGTGAACACTGAAGCTTTCTTT.

The genes are TRBV7-9 and TRBJ1-4; no clear D gene. V lost 1 base to trimming and J lost 9 bases, with 9 bases between them. CDR1 and CDR2 (germline): SEHNR, FQNEAQ (reference sequence). This CDR3 has 13 amino acids. CDR3 bases: TGTGCCAGCAGCTTAGAGGCAGAAAAAAAACTGTTTTTT. This codes for CASSLEAEKKLFF.

The chain has TRBV18 and TRBJ1-3; D gene ambiguous. Germline CDR1 and CDR2: KGHSH and LQKENI. The V end lost 4 bases, the J end lost 1 base, and 8 bases lay between the germline ends. The CDR3 loop spans 14 amino acids. The CDR3 DNA reads TGTGCCAGCTCACAATTAGAATCTGGAAACACCATATATTTT. Translation: CASSQLESGNTIYF. The variable domain in full, completed from reference TRBV18 and TRBJ1-3, reads NAGVMQNPRHLVRRRGQEARLRCSPMKGHSHVYWYRQLPEEGLKFMVYLQKENIIDESGMPKERFSAEFPKEGPSILRIQQVVRGDSAAYFCASSQLESGNTIYFGEGSWLTVV.

Comments on this clone: One end of the junction does not line up with germline, which may come from a read error. V and J are TRBV7-7 and TRBJ2-5, with 11 bases matching TRBD1. CDR3 size: 16 residues. The germline V gene encodes CDR1 SSHAT and CDR2 FNYEAQ (reference sequence). This chain's CDR3 is CASSLVGQGAGETQYF. The CDR3 nucleotides read TGTGCTAGCAGCTTAGTAGGACAGGGGGCTGGGGAGACCCAGTACTTC. The full variable domain, with the rest looked up from reference TRBV7-7 and TRBJ2-5, is GAGVSQSPRYKVTKRGQDVTLRCDPISSHATLYWYQQALGQGPEFLTYFNYEAQPDKSGLPSDRFSAERPEGSISTLTIQRTEQRDSAMYRCASSLVGQGAGETQYFGPGTRLLVL.

The gene calls are TRBV28 and TRBJ2-7, with D hard to call. This CDR3 contains 11 residues. The V gene's germline CDR1 is MDHEN and CDR2 SYDVKM. V was cut by 5 bases and J by 3 bases, with 5 bases left in between. The CDR3 protein is CASSRYYEQYF. For the CDR3, the DNA is TGTGCCAGCAGTCGATACTACGAGCAGTACTTC.

The V and J genes are TRBV28 and TRBJ1-6; 7 bases match TRBD1. The V gene's germline CDR1 is MDHEN and CDR2 SYDVKM. V gave up 7 bases and J gave up 9 bases; unmatched junction bases: 12. This CDR3 contains 15 residues. The CDR3 sequence: CASTSDRVAGSPLHF. The CDR3 bases are TGTGCCAGCACCTCAGACAGGGTAGCAGGTTCACCCCTCCACTTT.

J is TRBJ1-5 and V is TRBV19; no definite D call. The CDR3 spans 13 residues. Deletions cut 5 bases from V and 3 bases from J, with 8 bases between. CDR1 and CDR2 from the germline V gene are LNHDA and SQIVND (reference sequence). CDR3 DNA sequence: TGTGCCAGTAGTGTGTTACTCAATCAGCCCCAGCATTTT. Translation gives CASSVLLNQPQHF. Looking up the rest from reference TRBV19 and TRBJ1-5 gives the full variable domain: DGGITQSPKYLFRKEGQNVTLSCEQNLNHDAMYWYRQDPGQGLRLIYYSQIVNDFQKGDIAEGYSVSREKKESFPLTVTSAQKNPTAFYLCASSVLLNQPQHFGDGTRLSIL.